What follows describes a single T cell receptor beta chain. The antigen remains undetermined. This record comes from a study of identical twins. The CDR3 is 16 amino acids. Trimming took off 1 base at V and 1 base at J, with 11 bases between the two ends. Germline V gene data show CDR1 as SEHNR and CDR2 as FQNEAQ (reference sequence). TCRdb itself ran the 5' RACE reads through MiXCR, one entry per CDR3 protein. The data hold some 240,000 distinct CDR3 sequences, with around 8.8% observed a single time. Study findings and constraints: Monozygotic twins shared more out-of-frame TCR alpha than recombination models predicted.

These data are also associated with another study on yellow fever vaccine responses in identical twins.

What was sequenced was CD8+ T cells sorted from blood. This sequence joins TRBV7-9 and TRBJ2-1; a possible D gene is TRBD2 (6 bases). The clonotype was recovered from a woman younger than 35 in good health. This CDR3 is CASSLVSSESYNEQFF. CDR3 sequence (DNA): TGTGCCAGCAGCTTAGTGTCTAGCGAGTCCTACAATGAGCAGTTCTTC.